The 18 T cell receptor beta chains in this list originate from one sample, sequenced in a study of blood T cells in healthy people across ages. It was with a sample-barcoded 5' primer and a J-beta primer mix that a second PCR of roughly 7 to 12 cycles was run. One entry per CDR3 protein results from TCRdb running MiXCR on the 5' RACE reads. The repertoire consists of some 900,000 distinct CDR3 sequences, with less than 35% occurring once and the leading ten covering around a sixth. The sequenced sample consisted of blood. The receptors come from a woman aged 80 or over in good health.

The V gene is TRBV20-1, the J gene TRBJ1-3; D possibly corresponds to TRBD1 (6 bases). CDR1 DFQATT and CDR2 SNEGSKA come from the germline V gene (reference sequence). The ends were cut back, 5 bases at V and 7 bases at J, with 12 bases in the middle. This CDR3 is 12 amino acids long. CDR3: CSASQGANTIYF. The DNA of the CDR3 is TGCAGTGCTTCACAGGGAGCTAACACCATATATTTT.

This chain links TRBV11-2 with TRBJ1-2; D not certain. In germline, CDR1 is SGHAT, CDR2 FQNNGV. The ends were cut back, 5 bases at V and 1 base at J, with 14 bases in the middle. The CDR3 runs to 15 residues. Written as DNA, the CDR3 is TGTGCCAGCAGCATCGGACGGCCCGATAACTATGGCTACACCTTC. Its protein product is CASSIGRPDNYGYTF.

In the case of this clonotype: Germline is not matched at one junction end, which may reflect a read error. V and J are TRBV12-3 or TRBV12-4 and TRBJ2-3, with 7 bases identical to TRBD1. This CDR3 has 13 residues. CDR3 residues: CASSSGGADAQYF. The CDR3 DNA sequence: TGTGCCAGCAGCTCAGGGGGAGCAGATGCGCAGTATTTT.

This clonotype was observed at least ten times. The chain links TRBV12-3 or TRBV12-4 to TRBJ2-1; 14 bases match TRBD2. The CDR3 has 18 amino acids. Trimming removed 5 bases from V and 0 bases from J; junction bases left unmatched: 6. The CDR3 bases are TGTGCCAGCAGTGGACTAGCGGGGGGCCCGAGCTCCTACAATGAGCAGTTCTTC. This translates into CASSGLAGGPSSYNEQFF.

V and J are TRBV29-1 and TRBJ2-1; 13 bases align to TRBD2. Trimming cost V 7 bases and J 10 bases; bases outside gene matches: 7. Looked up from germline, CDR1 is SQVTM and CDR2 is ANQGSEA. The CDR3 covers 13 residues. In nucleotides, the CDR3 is TGCAGCGGGGAAGGACTAGCGGGGGTAGAGCAGTTCTTC. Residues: CSGEGLAGVEQFF.

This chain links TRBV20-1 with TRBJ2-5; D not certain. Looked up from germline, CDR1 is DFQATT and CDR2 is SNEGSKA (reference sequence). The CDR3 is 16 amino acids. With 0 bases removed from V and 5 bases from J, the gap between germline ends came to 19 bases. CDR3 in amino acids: CSARDRRAPPHETQYF. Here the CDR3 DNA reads TGCAGTGCTAGAGACCGACGAGCGCCCCCCCATGAGACCCAGTACTTC.

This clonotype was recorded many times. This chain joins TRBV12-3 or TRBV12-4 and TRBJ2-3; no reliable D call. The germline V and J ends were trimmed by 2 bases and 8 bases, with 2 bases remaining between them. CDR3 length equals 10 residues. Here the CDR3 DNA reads TGTGCCAGCAGTTTAAGTACGCAGTATTTT. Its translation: CASSLSTQYF.

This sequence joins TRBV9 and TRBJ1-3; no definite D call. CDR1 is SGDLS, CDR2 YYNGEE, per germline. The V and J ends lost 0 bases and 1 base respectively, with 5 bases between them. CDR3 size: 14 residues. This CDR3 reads CASSVGVSGNTIYF. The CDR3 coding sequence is TGTGCCAGCAGCGTAGGAGTATCTGGAAACACCATATATTTT.

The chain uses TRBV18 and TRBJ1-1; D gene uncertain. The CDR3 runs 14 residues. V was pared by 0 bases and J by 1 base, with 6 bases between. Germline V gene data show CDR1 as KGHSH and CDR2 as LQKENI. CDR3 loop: CASSPPNRNTEAFF. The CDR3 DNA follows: TGTGCCAGCTCACCACCGAACAGGAACACTGAAGCTTTCTTT.

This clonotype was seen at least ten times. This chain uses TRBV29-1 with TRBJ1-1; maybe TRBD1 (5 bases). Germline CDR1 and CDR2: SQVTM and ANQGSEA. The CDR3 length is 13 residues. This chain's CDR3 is CVHEGQLNTEAFF. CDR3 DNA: TGCGTGCACGAAGGACAATTGAACACTGAAGCTTTCTTT.

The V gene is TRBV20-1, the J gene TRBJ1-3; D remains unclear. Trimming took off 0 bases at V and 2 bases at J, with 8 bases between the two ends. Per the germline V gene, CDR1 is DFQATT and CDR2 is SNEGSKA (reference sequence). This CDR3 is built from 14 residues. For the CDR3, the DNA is TGCAGTGCTAGAGATGTAGGGACTGGAAACACCATATATTTT. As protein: CSARDVGTGNTIYF.

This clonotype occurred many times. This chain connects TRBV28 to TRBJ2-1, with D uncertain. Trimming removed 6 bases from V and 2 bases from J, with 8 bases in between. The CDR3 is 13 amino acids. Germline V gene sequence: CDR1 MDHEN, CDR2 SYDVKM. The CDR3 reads CASRSNTYNEQFF. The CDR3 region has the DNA TGTGCCAGCAGAAGCAACACCTACAATGAGCAGTTCTTC.

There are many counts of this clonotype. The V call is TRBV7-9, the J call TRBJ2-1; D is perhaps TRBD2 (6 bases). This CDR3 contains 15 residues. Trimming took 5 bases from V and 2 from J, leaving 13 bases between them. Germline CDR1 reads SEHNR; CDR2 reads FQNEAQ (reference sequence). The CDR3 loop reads CASSPGRGTYNEQFF. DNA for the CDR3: TGTGCCAGCAGCCCGGGACGGGGGACCTACAATGAGCAGTTCTTC.

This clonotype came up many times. CDR3 DNA: TGTGCCACCAGTGAGCCGAACGACAATGAGCAGTTCTTC. Protein: CATSEPNDNEQFF. The chain uses TRBV24-1 and TRBJ2-1, with D uncertain. There are 13 residues in the CDR3. The germline V gene has CDR1 KGHDR and CDR2 SFDVKD. Deletions cut 4 bases from V and 5 bases from J, with 8 bases between.

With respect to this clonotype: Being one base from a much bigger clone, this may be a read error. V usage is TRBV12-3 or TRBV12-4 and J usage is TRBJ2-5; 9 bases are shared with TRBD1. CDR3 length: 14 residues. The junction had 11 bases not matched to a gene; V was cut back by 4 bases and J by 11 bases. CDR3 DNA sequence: TGTGCCAGCAGTTCCGGGACAGGGTCCCATGAGCAGTACTTC. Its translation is CASSSGTGSHEQYF.

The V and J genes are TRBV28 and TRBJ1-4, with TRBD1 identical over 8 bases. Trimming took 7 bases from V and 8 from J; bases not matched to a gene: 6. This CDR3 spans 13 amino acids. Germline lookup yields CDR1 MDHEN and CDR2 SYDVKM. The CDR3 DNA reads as TGTGCCAGCAAGACAGGGGAGTGGGAAAAACTGTTTTTT. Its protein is CASKTGEWEKLFF. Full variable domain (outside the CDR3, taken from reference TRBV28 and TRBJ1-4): DVKVTQSSRYLVKRTGEKVFLECVQDMDHENMFWYRQDPGLGLRLIYFSYDVKMKEKGDIPEGYSVSREKKERFSLILESASTNQTSMYLCASKTGEWEKLFFGSGTQLSVL.

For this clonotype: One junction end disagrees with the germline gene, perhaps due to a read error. This CDR3 reads CASSSGLAGSSTDTPYF. In DNA, the CDR3 is TGTGCCAGCAGCTCGGGACTAGCGGGGAGTTCCACAGATACGCCGTATTTT. The genes are TRBV7-6 and TRBJ2-3, with 13 bases lining up with TRBD2. The CDR3 totals 17 residues. CDR1 is SGHVS, CDR2 FNYEAQ, per germline.

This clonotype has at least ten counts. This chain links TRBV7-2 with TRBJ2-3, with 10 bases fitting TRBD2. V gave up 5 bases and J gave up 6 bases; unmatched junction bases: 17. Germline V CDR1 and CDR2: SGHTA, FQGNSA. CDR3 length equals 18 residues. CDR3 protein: CASSARGGLARSGDTQYF. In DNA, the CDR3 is TGTGCCAGCAGCGCAAGGGGGGGACTAGCGCGGTCGGGGGATACGCAGTATTTT.